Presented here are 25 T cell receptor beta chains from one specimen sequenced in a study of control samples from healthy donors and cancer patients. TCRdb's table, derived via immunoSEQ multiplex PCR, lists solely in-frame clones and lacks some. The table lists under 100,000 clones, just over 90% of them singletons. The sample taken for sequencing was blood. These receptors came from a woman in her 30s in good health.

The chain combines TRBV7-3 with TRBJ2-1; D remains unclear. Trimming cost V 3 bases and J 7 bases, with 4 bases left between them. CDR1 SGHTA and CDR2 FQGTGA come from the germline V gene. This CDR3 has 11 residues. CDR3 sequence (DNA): TGTGCCAGCAGCTTGGGGAATGAGCAGTTCTTC. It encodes CASSLGNEQFF.

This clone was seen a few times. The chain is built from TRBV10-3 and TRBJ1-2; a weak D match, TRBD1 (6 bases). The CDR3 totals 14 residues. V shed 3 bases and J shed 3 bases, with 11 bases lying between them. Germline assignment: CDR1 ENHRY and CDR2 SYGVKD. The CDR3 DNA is TGTGCCATCAGTGACTCACAGGGCTACTATGGCTACACCTTC. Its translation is CAISDSQGYYGYTF.

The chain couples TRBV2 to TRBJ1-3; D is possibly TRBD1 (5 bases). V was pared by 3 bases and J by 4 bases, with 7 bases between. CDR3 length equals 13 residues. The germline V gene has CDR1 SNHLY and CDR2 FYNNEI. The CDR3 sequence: CASSEEGGNTIYF. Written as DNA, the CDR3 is TGTGCCAGCAGTGAGGAGGGGGGAAACACCATATATTTT.

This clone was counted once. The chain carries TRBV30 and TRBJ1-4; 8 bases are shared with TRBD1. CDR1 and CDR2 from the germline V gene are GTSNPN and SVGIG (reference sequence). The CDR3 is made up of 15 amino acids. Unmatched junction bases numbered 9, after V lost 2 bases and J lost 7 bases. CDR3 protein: CAWSQKGQAAEKLFF. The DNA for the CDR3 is TGTGCCTGGAGTCAAAAGGGACAGGCAGCTGAAAAACTGTTTTTT.

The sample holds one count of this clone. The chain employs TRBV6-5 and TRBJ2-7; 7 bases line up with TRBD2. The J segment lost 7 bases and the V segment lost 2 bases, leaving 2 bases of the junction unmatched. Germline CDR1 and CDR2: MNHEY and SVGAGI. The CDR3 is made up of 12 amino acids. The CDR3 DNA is TGTGCCAGCAGTTACATCGGGAGGGAGCAGTACTTC. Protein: CASSYIGREQYF.

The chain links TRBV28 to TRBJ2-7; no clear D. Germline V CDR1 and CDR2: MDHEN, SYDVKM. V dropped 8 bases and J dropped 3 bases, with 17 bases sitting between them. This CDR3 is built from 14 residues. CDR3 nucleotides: TGTGCCAGCGGAGAACTCAAGGAACTCTACGAGCAGTACTTC. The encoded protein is CASGELKELYEQYF.

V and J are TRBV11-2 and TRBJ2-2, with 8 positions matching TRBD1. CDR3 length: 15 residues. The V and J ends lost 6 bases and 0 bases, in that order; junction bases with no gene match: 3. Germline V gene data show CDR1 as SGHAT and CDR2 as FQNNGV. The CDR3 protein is CASRYRGTNTGELFF. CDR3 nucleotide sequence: TGTGCCAGCAGATACAGGGGGACGAACACCGGGGAGCTGTTTTTT.

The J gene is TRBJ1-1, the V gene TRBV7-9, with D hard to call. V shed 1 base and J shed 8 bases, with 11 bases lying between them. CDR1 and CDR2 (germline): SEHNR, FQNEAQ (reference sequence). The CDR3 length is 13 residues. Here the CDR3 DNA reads TGTGCCAGCAGCTTAGGCCTCTCGACGGAAGCTTTCTTT. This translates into CASSLGLSTEAFF.

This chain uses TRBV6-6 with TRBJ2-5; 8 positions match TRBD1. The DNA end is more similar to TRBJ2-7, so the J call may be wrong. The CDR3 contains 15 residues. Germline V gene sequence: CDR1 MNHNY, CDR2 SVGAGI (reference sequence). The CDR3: CASSRKTGVFDEQYF. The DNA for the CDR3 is TGTGCCAGCAGTCGAAAGACAGGGGTATTCGACGAGCAGTACTTC.

CDR3 loop: CASSSDPWDTEAFF. DNA for the CDR3: TGTGCCAGCAGCTCGGACCCTTGGGACACTGAAGCTTTCTTT. The V gene is TRBV5-5, the J gene TRBJ1-1; the D is unclear. The length of the CDR3 is 14 residues. The germline CDR1 and CDR2 sequences are SGHKS and YYEKEE (reference sequence). V gave up 3 bases and J gave up 3 bases, with 12 bases separating them.

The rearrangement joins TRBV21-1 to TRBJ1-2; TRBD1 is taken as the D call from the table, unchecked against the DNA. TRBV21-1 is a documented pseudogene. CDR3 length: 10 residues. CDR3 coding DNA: TGTGCCAGCAGCCTCAGTGGCTACACCTTC. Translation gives CASSLSGYTF.

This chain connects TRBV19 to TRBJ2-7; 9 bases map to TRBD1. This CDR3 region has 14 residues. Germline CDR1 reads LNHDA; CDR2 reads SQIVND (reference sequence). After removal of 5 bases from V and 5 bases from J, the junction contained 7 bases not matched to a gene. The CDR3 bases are TGTGCCAGTAGTTCCCCTGACAGGGGGAACGAGCAGTACTTC. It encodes CASSSPDRGNEQYF.

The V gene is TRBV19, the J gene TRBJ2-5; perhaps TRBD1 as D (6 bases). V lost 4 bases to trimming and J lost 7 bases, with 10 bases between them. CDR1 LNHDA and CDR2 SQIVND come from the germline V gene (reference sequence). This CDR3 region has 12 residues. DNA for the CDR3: TGTGCCAGTAGTACCCAGACAGGGACCCAGTACTTC. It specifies CASSTQTGTQYF.

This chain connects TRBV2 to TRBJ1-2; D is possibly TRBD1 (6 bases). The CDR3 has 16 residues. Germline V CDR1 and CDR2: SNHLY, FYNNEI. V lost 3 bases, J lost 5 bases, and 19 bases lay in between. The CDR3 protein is CASSEGGTGPLYGYTF. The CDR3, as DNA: TGTGCCAGCAGTGAGGGGGGAACAGGGCCCCTATATGGCTACACCTTC. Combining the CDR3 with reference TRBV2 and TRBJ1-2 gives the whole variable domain EPEVTQTPSHQVTQMGQEVILRCVPISNHLYFYWYRQILGQKVEFLVSFYNNEISEKSEIFDDQFSVERPDGSNFTLKIRSTKLEDSAMYFCASSEGGTGPLYGYTFGSGTRLTVV.

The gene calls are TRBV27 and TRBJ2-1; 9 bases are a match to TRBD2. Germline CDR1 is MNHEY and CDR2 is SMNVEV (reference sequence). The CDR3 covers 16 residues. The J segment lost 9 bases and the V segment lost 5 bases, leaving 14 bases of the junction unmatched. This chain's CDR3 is CASSRAPPGLAIEQFF. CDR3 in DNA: TGTGCCAGCAGTCGGGCCCCACCGGGACTAGCAATTGAGCAGTTCTTC.

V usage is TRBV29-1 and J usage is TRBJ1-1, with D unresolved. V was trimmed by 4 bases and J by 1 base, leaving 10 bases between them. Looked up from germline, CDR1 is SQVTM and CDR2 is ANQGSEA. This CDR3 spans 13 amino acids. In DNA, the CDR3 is TGCAGCGTTGTTAACCCTAGGAACACTGAAGCTTTCTTT. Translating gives CSVVNPRNTEAFF. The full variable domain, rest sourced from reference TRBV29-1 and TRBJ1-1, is SAVISQKPSRDICQRGTSLTIQCQVDSQVTMMFWYRQQPGQSLTLIATANQGSEATYESGFVIDKFPISRPNLTFSTLTVSNMSPEDSSIYLCSVVNPRNTEAFFGQGTRLTVV.

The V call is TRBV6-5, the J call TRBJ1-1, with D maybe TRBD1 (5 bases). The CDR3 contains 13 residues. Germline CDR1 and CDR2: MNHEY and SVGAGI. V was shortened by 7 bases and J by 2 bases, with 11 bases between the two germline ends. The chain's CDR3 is CASTRQRNTEAFF. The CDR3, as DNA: TGTGCCAGCACCAGACAGAGAAACACTGAAGCTTTCTTT.

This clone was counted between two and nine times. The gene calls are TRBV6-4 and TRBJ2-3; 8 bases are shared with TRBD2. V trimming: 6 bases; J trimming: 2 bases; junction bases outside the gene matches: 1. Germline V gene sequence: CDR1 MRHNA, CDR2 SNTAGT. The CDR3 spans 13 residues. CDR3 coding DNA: TGTGCCAGCAGCGGGGGGGCCACAGATACGCAGTATTTT. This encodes CASSGGATDTQYF.

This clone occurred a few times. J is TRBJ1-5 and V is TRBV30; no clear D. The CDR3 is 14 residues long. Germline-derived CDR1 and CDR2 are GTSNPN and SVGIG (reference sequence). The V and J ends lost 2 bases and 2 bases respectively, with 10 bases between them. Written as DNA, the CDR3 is TGTGCCTGGAGTTACGGGATTGGCAATCAGCCCCAGCATTTT. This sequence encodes CAWSYGIGNQPQHF.

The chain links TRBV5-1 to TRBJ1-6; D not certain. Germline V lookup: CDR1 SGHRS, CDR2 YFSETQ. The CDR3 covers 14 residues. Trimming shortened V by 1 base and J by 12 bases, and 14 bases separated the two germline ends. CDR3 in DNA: TGCGCCAGCAGCTTGCTCCCCCCGGTAGAACCCCTCCACTTT. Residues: CASSLLPPVEPLHF. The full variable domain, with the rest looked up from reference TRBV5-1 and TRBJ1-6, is KAGVTQTPRYLIKTRGQQVTLSCSPISGHRSVSWYQQTPGQGLQFLFEYFSETQRNKGNFPGRFSGRQFSNSRSEMNVSTLELGDSALYLCASSLLPPVEPLHFGNGTRLTVT.

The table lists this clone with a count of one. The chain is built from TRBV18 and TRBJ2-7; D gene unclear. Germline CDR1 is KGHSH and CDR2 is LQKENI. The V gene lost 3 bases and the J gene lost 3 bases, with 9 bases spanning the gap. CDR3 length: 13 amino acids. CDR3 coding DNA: TGTGCCAGCTCACCTGGGCTAGACTACGAGCAGTACTTC. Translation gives CASSPGLDYEQYF.

The CDR3 protein is CASSSRTDNYEQYF. DNA for the CDR3: TGTGCCAGCAGTTCGCGGACAGACAACTACGAGCAGTACTTC. V is TRBV28 and J is TRBJ2-7, with D perhaps TRBD1 (6 bases). The V end was cut by 4 bases, the J end by 3 bases, with 13 bases between. From germline, CDR1 is MDHEN and CDR2 SYDVKM. There are 14 residues in the CDR3.

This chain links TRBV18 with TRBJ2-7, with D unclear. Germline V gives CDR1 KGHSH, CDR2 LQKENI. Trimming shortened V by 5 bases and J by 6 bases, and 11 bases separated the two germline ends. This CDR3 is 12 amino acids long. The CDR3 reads CASSGYELEQYF. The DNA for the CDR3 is TGTGCCAGCTCAGGATATGAGCTCGAGCAGTACTTC.

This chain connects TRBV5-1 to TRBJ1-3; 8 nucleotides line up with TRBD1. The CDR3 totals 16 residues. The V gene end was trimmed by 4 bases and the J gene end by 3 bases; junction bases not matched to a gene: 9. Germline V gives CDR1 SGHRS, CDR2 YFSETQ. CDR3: CASSTDRGGFGNTIYF. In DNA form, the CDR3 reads TGCGCCAGCAGCACCGACAGGGGTGGATTTGGAAACACCATATATTTT. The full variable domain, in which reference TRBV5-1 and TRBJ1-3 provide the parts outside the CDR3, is KAGVTQTPRYLIKTRGQQVTLSCSPISGHRSVSWYQQTPGQGLQFLFEYFSETQRNKGNFPGRFSGRQFSNSRSEMNVSTLELGDSALYLCASSTDRGGFGNTIYFGEGSWLTVV.

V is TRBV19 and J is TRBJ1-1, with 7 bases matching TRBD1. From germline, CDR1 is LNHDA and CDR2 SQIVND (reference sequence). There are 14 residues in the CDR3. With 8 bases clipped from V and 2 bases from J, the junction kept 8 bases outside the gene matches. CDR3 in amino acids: CASSWTGTNTEAFF. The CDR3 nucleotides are TGTGCCAGTTCTTGGACAGGTACAAACACTGAAGCTTTCTTT. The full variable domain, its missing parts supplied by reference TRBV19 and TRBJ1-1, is DGGITQSPKYLFRKEGQNVTLSCEQNLNHDAMYWYRQDPGQGLRLIYYSQIVNDFQKGDIAEGYSVSREKKESFPLTVTSAQKNPTAFYLCASSWTGTNTEAFFGQGTRLTVV.